These T cell receptor beta chains were read from a single sample in a study of immune cell composition in non-small cell lung cancer. TCRdb's copy holds only in-frame clones and misses some; the assay was immunoSEQ multiplex PCR. The table has about 13,000 clones, approximately 70% seen once; the top ten hold roughly an eighth. Sequenced material: lung tumor tissue. The source is a human donor with non-small cell lung cancer. CDR3s include the opening cysteine and the closing phenylalanine or tryptophan. The D gene is left open where the match is weak. Size is stated for part of the rows, as once, few or many counts, or as a class when the clone is expanded.

V	D	size	CDR3
TRBV10-3	.	.	CAISSSGSTDTQYF
TRBV27	.	.	CASSLTGRSPLHF
TRBV5-1	.	.	CASSDTGTSAFF
TRBV29-1	.	.	CSVERAAGGKVWNEQFF
TRBV6-1	.	few	CASSDQGGQPQHF
TRBV5-1	TRBD1	.	CASSLNTGTGYDEQYF
TRBV7-3	.	.	CASSSGTNLDTQYF
TRBV6-1	TRBD1	.	CASRVGQGGYGYTF
TRBV19	.	once	CASRERQYYSNQPQHF
TRBV7-2	.	.	CASTPDLGDYGYTF
TRBV6-4	TRBD1	medium-sized	CASSVPPGQGGFVANEKLFF
TRBV19	TRBD1	few	CASSHLTGFTEAFF
TRBV7-2	.	few	CASSLESGDTEAFF
TRBV9	.	.	CASSVEGGSYSGANVLTF
TRBV9	TRBD1	.	CASSGTTGAGNTIYF
TRBV7-2	.	.	CASSQGSTYSGANVLTF
TRBV7-8	TRBD2	.	CASSPTSGSTDTQYF
TRBV4-2	TRBD2	few	CASSQELAGRDEQFF
TRBV7-2	TRBD2	.	CASSLGLAGGLAYEQYF
TRBV29-1	TRBD1	.	CSANEDRGREKLFF
TRBV2	.	.	CASRRGAGEDHYGYTF
TRBV7-2	TRBD1	.	CASSPPGTGGNEQYF
TRBV18	TRBD1	few	CASSPSGTASYNEQFF
TRBV29-1	TRBD2	.	CSVESGRRDTQYF
TRBV6-1	TRBD2	.	CASSEAGGSWSEQYF
TRBV7-9	.	.	CASSLVLKETQYF
TRBV11-2	.	.	CASSQDTGDEQYF
TRBV4-3	.	.	CASSQDVGRGLGELFF
TRBV2	.	few	CASLGGAAGETQYF
TRBV11-2	TRBD1	.	CASSIDRGLISYEQYF